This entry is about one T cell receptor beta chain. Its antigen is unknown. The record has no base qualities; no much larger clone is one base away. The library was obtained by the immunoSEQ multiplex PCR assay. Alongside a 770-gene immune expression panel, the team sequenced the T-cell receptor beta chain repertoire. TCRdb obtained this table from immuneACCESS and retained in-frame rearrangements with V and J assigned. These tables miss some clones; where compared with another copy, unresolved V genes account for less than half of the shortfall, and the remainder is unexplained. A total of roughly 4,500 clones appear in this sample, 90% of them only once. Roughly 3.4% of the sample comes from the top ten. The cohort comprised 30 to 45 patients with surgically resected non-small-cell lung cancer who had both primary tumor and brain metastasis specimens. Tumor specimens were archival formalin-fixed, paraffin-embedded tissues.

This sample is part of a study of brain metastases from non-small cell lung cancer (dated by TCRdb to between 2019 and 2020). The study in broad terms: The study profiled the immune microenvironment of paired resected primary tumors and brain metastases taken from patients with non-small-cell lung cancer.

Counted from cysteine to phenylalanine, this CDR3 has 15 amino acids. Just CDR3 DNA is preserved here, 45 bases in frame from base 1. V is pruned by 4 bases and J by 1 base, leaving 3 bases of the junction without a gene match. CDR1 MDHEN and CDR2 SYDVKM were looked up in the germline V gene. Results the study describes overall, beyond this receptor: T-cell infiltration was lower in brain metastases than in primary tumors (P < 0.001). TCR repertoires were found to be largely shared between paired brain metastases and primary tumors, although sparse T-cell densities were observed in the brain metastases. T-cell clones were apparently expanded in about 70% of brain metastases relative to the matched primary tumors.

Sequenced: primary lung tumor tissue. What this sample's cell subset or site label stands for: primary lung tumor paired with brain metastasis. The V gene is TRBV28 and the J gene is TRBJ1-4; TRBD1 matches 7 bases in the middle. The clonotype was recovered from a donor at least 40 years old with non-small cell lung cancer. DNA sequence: TGTGCCAGCAGTTCTGGGACAGTAACTAATGAAAAACTGTTTTTT. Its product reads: CASSSGTVTNEKLFF.